This T cell receptor (beta chain) was recorded in a study of control samples from healthy donors and cancer patients. Using immunoSEQ multiplex PCR, the repertoire was profiled, and TCRdb retains in-frame clones only, with some absent. The sample gives about 100,000 clones, roughly 87% of which show up once; roughly 18% is in the top ten. J lost 1 base, V lost 3 bases, and 9 bases had no gene match. Germline V gives CDR1 SGHNT, CDR2 YYREEE (reference sequence). The CDR3 is 17 amino acids. The specimen sequenced was blood. This receptor was taken from a woman aged 45-65 years in good health. This chain uses TRBV5-4 with TRBJ1-1; TRBD1 matches at 10 bases. The CDR3 DNA reads as TGTGCCAGCAGCTCATACCGGGACAGGGGTCCGAACACTGAAGCTTTCTTT. It is translated as CASSSYRDRGPNTEAFF.